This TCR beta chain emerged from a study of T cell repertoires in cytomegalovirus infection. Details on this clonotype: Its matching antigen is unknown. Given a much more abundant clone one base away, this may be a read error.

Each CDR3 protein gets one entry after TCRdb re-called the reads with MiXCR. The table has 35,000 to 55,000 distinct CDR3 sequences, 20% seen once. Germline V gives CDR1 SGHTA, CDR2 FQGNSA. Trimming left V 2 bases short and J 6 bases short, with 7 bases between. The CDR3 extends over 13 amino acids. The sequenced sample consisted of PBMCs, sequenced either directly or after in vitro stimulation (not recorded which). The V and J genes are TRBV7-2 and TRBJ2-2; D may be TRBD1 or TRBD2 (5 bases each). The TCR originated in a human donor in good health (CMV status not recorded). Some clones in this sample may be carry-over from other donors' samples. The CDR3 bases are TGTGCCAGCAGCTTATGGGGGTCCGGGGAGCTGTTTTTT. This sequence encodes CASSLWGSGELFF. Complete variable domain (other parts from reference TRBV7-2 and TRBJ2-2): GAGVSQSPSNKVTEKGKDVELRCDPISGHTALYWYRQSLGQGLEFLIYFQGNSAPDKSGLPSDRFSAERTGGSVSTLTIQRTQQEDSAVYLCASSLWGSGELFFGEGSRLTVL.